These T cell receptor beta chains were read from a single sample in a study of blood T cell repertoires in COVID-19. The table came from immunoSEQ multiplex PCR; TCRdb's copy has only in-frame clones and leaves some out. The sample holds some 320,000 clones, 90% seen once. Sequenced sample: PBMCs or T cells enriched from blood (not recorded which). Receptors originate from a woman aged 25 to 45 who had been exposed to COVID-19. CDR3s include the opening cysteine and the closing phenylalanine or tryptophan. The D gene is left open where the match is weak. Clone size is shown for a subset of rows, as once, few, many or a class of expanded clone.

D gene	CDR3 length	V gene	J gene	clone size	CDR3 DNA	CDR3 protein
-	14	TRBV27	TRBJ2-1	-	TGTGCCAGCAGTTTAATTTCTCCTTACAATGAGCAGTTCTTC	CASSLISPYNEQFF
-	16	TRBV7-9	TRBJ1-1	-	TGTGCCAGCAAAGCTTATCGGTTTGGTGAGAACACTGAAGCTTTCTTT	CASKAYRFGENTEAFF
-	15	TRBV5-1	TRBJ2-5	-	TGCGCCAGCAGCTGGCTAGCGCCCTCGGAAGAGACCCAGTACTTC	CASSWLAPSEETQYF
TRBD1	17	TRBV5-1	TRBJ1-3	once	TGCGCCAGCAGCAACCCCCGGGACAGCGCTCGGGGTGACGCCATATATTTT	CASSNPRDSARGDAIYF
-	15	TRBV4-1	TRBJ1-2	-	TGCGCCAGCAGCCCAGTCACGGGGGGGAACTATGGCTACACCTTC	CASSPVTGGNYGYTF
TRBD1	14	TRBV27	TRBJ1-2	-	TGTGCCAGCAGTCAAAAGGACAGGGTCGGAGGCTACACCTTC	CASSQKDRVGGYTF
-	12	TRBV12-3/TRBV12-4	TRBJ2-7	-	TGTGCCAGCAGTTTGGACAGCTACGAGCAGTACTTC	CASSLDSYEQYF
-	16	TRBV7-8	TRBJ1-2	few	TGTGCCAGCAGCCCCCGGACGGGGATAGGCGTGGATGGCTACACCTTC	CASSPRTGIGVDGYTF
-	11	TRBV29-1	TRBJ1-5	once	TGCAGCGTTGGAGGGAATCAGCCCCAGCATTTT	CSVGGNQPQHF
-	15	TRBV18	TRBJ1-6	once	TGTGCCAGCTCACCGGCGGGAAGACCCCCTTCACCCCTCCACTTT	CASSPAGRPPSPLHF
TRBD2	14	TRBV3-1/TRBV3-2	TRBJ2-5	-	TGTGCCAGCAGCCAGGGGCGGGGGTCAGAGACCCAGTACTTC	CASSQGRGSETQYF
-	13	TRBV7-2	TRBJ2-3	-	TGTGCCGTGGGGGCGGTGGGCACAGATACGCAGTATTTT	CAVGAVGTDTQYF
TRBD1	15	TRBV19	TRBJ1-5	-	TGTGCCAGTAGGGACGGACAGGGGGCGGCGCAGCCCCAGCATTTT	CASRDGQGAAQPQHF
TRBD2	16	TRBV3-1/TRBV3-2	TRBJ2-1	-	TGTGCCAGCAGCCAAGTCTGGACTAGCGGGGCTAGCGAGCAGTTCTTC	CASSQVWTSGASEQFF
-	14	TRBV5-1	TRBJ1-1	-	TGCGCCAGCAGCGAGGGATACATGAACACTGAAGCTTTCTTT	CASSEGYMNTEAFF
-	17	TRBV4-1	TRBJ1-3	once	TGCGCCAGCAGCCAAAAACCCCAGGGAAGCTCTGGAAACACCATATATTTT	CASSQKPQGSSGNTIYF
-	13	TRBV6-5	TRBJ1-1	-	TGTGCCAGCAGTTACAGGGCAGGGACTGAAGCTTTCTTT	CASSYRAGTEAFF
-	15	TRBV2	TRBJ2-7	-	TGTGCCAGCAGTGGGCACACAGGGAATAGCTACGAGCAGTACTTC	CASSGHTGNSYEQYF
-	14	TRBV5-1	TRBJ1-2	-	TGCGCCAGCAGCTTCACCTCCTACCGTAATGGCTACACCTTC	CASSFTSYRNGYTF
TRBD2	17	TRBV3-1/TRBV3-2	TRBJ2-1	once	TGTGCCAGCAGCCAAGTAGTAGCGGGGGCCTCCTACAATGAGCAGTTCTTC	CASSQVVAGASYNEQFF
-	18	TRBV4-3	TRBJ1-5	-	TGCGCCAGCAGCCAAGATCTTGGGGGCGCGAAGGGCAATCAGCCCCAGCATTTT	CASSQDLGGAKGNQPQHF
-	14	TRBV9	TRBJ1-1	-	TGTGCCAGCAGCGCAGGGGTGGGGAACACTGAAGCTTTCTTT	CASSAGVGNTEAFF
TRBD2	18	TRBV19	TRBJ2-3	-	TGTGCCAGTAGTATAGGGGGGGGACTAGGAACTAGCACAGATACGCAGTATTTT	CASSIGGGLGTSTDTQYF
-	15	TRBV7-9	TRBJ1-2	-	TGTGCCAGCAGCTCGCCCCGAGCCGGGATTTATGGCTACACCTTC	CASSSPRAGIYGYTF
-	18	TRBV18	TRBJ2-7	-	TGTGCCAGCTCACCACCGGGTCGAAACTCCGTCCTAGTGCGCGAGCAGTACTTC	CASSPPGRNSVLVREQYF
-	15	TRBV4-1	TRBJ1-1	-	TGCGCCAGCAGCCAAGCGGTCAGGAGGAACGCTGAAGCTTTCTTT	CASSQAVRRNAEAFF
TRBD1	17	TRBV7-9	TRBJ2-5	-	TGTGCCAGCAGCACATTCCGGGACAGGGGTCGTCAAGAGACCCAGTACTTC	CASSTFRDRGRQETQYF
TRBD1	13	TRBV12-3/TRBV12-4	TRBJ2-7	-	TGTGCCAGCAGTCCCTGGACAGGGGGCGAGCAGTACTTC	CASSPWTGGEQYF
TRBD2	15	TRBV5-1	TRBJ2-5	-	TGCGCCAGCAGCTTGGGCCCGGCGGGGGAAGAGACCCAGTACTTC	CASSLGPAGEETQYF
-	16	TRBV4-2	TRBJ2-1	few	TGTGCCAGCAGCCAAGATCTAGAGACTTCCTACAATGAGCAGTTCTTC	CASSQDLETSYNEQFF
-	15	TRBV4-1	TRBJ1-5	-	TGCGCCAGCAGCCAAGATCTGGCAGGCAATCAGCCCCAGCATTTT	CASSQDLAGNQPQHF
TRBD1	14	TRBV2	TRBJ1-1	-	TGTGCCAGCAGTAGGACAGGGGGGAACACTGAAGCTTTCTTT	CASSRTGGNTEAFF
-	15	TRBV2	TRBJ2-7	-	TGTGCCAGCAGTGAACTGGGGGGACCTCCCTACGAGCAGTACTTC	CASSELGGPPYEQYF
-	15	TRBV18	TRBJ2-1	-	TGTGCCAGCTCACGAGCGGAGAGCTCCTACAATGAGCAGTTCTTC	CASSRAESSYNEQFF
TRBD1	15	TRBV3-1/TRBV3-2	TRBJ1-2	-	TGTGCCAGCAGCCAAAGACAGGGGACCTCTTATGGCTACACCTTC	CASSQRQGTSYGYTF
-	18	TRBV18	TRBJ1-5	-	TGTGCCAGCTCACCACCGATATCAAGGTCAGGCGTCAATCAGCCCCAGCATTTT	CASSPPISRSGVNQPQHF
TRBD1	16	TRBV25-1	TRBJ1-1	-	TGTGCCAGCAGTGGCATGCTGGACAGGGGGAACACTGAAGCTTTCTTT	CASSGMLDRGNTEAFF
TRBD1	16	TRBV27	TRBJ1-6	-	TGTGCCAGCAGTCCCGGGACAGGGTCCTATAATTCACCCCTCCACTTT	CASSPGTGSYNSPLHF
-	13	TRBV29-1	TRBJ1-1	once	TGCAGCGCCTCGTGGCGGGGGGACACTGAAGCTTTCTTT	CSASWRGDTEAFF
-	18	TRBV25-1	TRBJ1-2	-	TGTGCCAGCAGTGCTATTAACTCCGGGACGGACAGCTACTATGGCTACACCTTC	CASSAINSGTDSYYGYTF
-	15	TRBV5-1	TRBJ1-1	-	TGCGCCAGCAGCTCTCCCGGGGGAGGGCCGGCTGAAGCTTTCTTT	CASSSPGGGPAEAFF
-	13	TRBV7-9	TRBJ1-3	-	TGTGCCAGCAGCTTAGAAGAGGGAAACACCATATATTTT	CASSLEEGNTIYF
-	16	TRBV4-1	TRBJ2-7	-	TGCGCCAGCAGCCAAGATCAGGGGACGGGAACCTACGAGCAGTACTTC	CASSQDQGTGTYEQYF
-	17	TRBV14	TRBJ2-5	-	TGTGCCAGCAGCCAAGATCGGACAATTGATTTGGGGGAGACCCAGTACTTC	CASSQDRTIDLGETQYF
-	14	TRBV18	TRBJ1-1	-	TGTGCCAGCTCACAACTACCGGGAGACACTGAAGCTTTCTTT	CASSQLPGDTEAFF
-	17	TRBV25-1	TRBJ2-2	-	TGTGCCAGCAGTGAGACCTCCTCGGGGTTGAACACCGGGGAGCTGTTTTTT	CASSETSSGLNTGELFF
-	14	TRBV13	TRBJ1-2	few	TGTGCCAGCAGGGACTCCTCAGGTGACTATGGCTACACCTTC	CASRDSSGDYGYTF
-	14	TRBV3-1/TRBV3-2	TRBJ1-2	-	TGTGCCAGCAGCGACGACAGCCACGCCTATGGCTACACCTTC	CASSDDSHAYGYTF
TRBD1	16	TRBV13	TRBJ1-2	-	TGTGCCAGCAGCTACCCCGAGGGACAGGGGGATTCTGGCTACACCTTC	CASSYPEGQGDSGYTF
-	15	TRBV10-3	TRBJ1-1	-	TGTGCCATCAGTGAGTCGTCGAGGTCTGGCACTGAAGCTTTCTTT	CAISESSRSGTEAFF
TRBD1	15	TRBV30	TRBJ1-5	-	TGTGCCTGGAGTGCAGGGGGCGTGAGCAATCAGCCCCAGCATTTT	CAWSAGGVSNQPQHF
-	15	TRBV7-9	TRBJ1-5	-	TGTGCCAGCAGCGATCCCGGTAACCCGAATCAGCCCCAGCATTTT	CASSDPGNPNQPQHF